This record covers a single TCR beta chain. Its target is unknown. The data were obtained in a study of T cell repertoires in cytomegalovirus infection. The study's findings and limits: Ex vivo responses were dominated by HLA-C-restricted CMV-specific TCR beta clonotypes.

Each CDR3 protein gets one entry after TCRdb re-called the reads with MiXCR. The top ten clones hold roughly 81% of a sample with approximately 110,000 distinct CDR3 sequences, about 28% of them seen once. The V gene end was trimmed by 3 bases and the J gene end by 3 bases; junction bases not matched to a gene: 5. The CDR3 is made up of 15 amino acids. Germline loops: CDR1 SGHTA, CDR2 FQGNSA. This receptor was identified in a human donor in good health (CMV status not recorded). Some clones in this sample may be carry-over from other donors' samples. V gene TRBV7-2 combines with J gene TRBJ2-1; 7 nucleotides agree with TRBD1. The source was CD8+ T cells from cultured PBMCs, collected from culture after CMV antigen stimulation. The DNA of the CDR3 is TGTGCCAGCAGCTTGGCCGGGACAGACTACAATGAGCAGTTCTTC. Translation: CASSLAGTDYNEQFF.